The entry below describes one TCR beta chain. The source of the sample is a study of shared clonotypes between healthy human individuals. It was at deep level that the assay was run. Clones were read by immunoSEQ multiplex PCR, and TCRdb kept only the in-frame ones, dropping some. The sample shows approximately 320,000 clones, about nine tenths of them seen only once. Both CD45RO+ cells and CCR7-negative CD45RA+ TemRA cells were combined to make up CD8 memory. The V end was cut by 2 bases, the J end by 6 bases, with 11 bases between. The length of the CDR3 is 14 residues. The germline gives CDR1 KGHSH, CDR2 LQKENI.

The V call is TRBV18, the J call TRBJ2-1; D is unclear. The clonotype comes from a man between 18 and 29 years old in good health. Sequencing used memory CD8+ T cells sorted from blood. The subset denotes: CD45RO+ cells pooled with CCR7-negative TemRA cells. DNA for the CDR3: TGTGCCAGCTCACCAGCTGGTACAATCAATGAGCAGTTCTTC. It codes for CASSPAGTINEQFF. Full variable domain (outside the CDR3, taken from reference TRBV18 and TRBJ2-1): NAGVMQNPRHLVRRRGQEARLRCSPMKGHSHVYWYRQLPEEGLKFMVYLQKENIIDESGMPKERFSAEFPKEGPSILRIQQVVRGDSAAYFCASSPAGTINEQFFGPGTRLTVL.